Below, one T cell receptor (beta chain) is given with its context. Its antigen is still unknown. Produced via immunoSEQ multiplex PCR; TCRdb's table is partial and in-frame only. Here the sample spans about 110,000 clones, almost 96% being singletons. This entry belongs to a study of cytomegalovirus exposure and HLA in healthy donors. General study findings and limits: The classifier reportedly diagnosed cytomegalovirus status with high specificity and sensitivity. TCR beta chains numbering more than 150 were designated cytomegalovirus-associated.

V shed 2 bases, J shed 3 bases, and the junction held 8 bases outside the gene matches. Germline CDR1 SNHLY, CDR2 FYNNEI. The CDR3 loop spans 17 amino acids. V gene TRBV2 combines with J gene TRBJ1-4, with 8 bases fitting TRBD1. The sample comprised PBMCs. The clonotype comes from a woman in her late teens or twenties in good health and CMV-seronegative. The CDR3 region is CASSEPQGAFANEKLFF. As DNA, the CDR3 is TGTGCCAGCAGTGAACCTCAGGGGGCGTTTGCTAATGAAAAACTGTTTTTT.